This T cell receptor (beta chain) was sequenced during a study of shared clonotypes between healthy human individuals. About the research overall: The plates for each donor numbered three CD4 naive, three CD4 memory, two CD8 naive and one CD8 memory.

Trimming removed 1 base from V and 4 bases from J, with 19 bases in between. CDR3 size: 17 residues. Germline CDR1 is SGHRS and CDR2 is YFSETQ. In regard to this clone: The antigen remains unidentified.

Study-level findings and limits: Donor clonotype sharing was expected to depend on sequencing depth.

At deep level, the assay was performed. Here immunoSEQ multiplex PCR was the method, and the copy in TCRdb shows in-frame clones only, minus some. This table has 2 million to 3 million clones, 93% appearing once. The clonotype originates from a young man in good health. Some clones in this sample may be carry-over from other donors' samples. The chain combines TRBV5-1 with TRBJ2-3; maybe TRBD2 (6 bases). Sequencing was carried out using naive CD4+ T cells from PBMCs. Subset here: CD45RA+ positively selected. The CDR3 here is CASSLRDLPNVADTQYF. The DNA for the CDR3 is TGCGCCAGCAGCTTGCGGGACTTACCAAATGTCGCAGATACGCAGTATTTT. The full variable domain, rest sourced from reference TRBV5-1 and TRBJ2-3, is KAGVTQTPRYLIKTRGQQVTLSCSPISGHRSVSWYQQTPGQGLQFLFEYFSETQRNKGNFPGRFSGRQFSNSRSEMNVSTLELGDSALYLCASSLRDLPNVADTQYFGPGTRLTVL.